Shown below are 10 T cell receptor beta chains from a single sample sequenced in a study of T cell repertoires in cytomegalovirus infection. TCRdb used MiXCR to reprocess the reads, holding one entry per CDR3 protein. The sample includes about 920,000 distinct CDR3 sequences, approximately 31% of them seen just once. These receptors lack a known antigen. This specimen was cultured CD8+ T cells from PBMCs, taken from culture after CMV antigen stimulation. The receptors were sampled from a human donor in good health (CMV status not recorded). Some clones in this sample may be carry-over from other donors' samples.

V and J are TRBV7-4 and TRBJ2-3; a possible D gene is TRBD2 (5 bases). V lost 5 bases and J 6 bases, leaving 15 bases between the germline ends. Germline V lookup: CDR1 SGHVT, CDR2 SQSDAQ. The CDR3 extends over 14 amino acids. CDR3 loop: CASSAGGGWDTQYF. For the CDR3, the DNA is TGTGCCAGCAGCGCCGGCGGCGGGTGGGATACGCAGTATTTT.

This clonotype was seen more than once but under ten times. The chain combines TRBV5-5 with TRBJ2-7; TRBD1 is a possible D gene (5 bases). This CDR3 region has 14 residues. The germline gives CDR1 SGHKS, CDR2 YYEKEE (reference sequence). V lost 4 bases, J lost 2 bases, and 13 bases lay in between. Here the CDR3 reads CASSPPQGTYEQYF. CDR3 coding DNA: TGTGCCAGCAGCCCCCCCCAGGGCACCTACGAGCAGTACTTC.

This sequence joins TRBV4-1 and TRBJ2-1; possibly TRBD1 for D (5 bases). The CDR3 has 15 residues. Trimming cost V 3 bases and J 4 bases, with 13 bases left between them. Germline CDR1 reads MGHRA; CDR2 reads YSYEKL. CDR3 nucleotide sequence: TGCGCCAGCAGCCAGGTCAGGGAAATTTACAATGAGCAGTTCTTC. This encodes CASSQVREIYNEQFF.

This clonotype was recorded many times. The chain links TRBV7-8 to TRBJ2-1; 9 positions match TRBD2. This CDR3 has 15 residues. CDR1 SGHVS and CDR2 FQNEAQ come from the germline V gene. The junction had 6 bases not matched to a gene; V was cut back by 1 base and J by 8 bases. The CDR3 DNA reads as TGTGCCAGCAGCTTAGAGGGACTAGCTGTCGATGAGCAGTTCTTC. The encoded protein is CASSLEGLAVDEQFF.

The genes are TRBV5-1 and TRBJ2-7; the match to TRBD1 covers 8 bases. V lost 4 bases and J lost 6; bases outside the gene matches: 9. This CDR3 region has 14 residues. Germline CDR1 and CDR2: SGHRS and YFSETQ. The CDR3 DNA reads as TGCGCCAGCAGCGAAACAGGGGGTCTCTTCGAGCAGTACGTC. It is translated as CASSETGGLFEQYV.

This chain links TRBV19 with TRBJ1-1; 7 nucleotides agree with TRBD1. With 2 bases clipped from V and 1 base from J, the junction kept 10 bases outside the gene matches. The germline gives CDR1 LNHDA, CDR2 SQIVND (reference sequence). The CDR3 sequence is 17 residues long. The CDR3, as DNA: TGTGCCAGTAGTATAATCTATTCGGACAGGCCGAACACTGAAGCTTTCTTT. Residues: CASSIIYSDRPNTEAFF.

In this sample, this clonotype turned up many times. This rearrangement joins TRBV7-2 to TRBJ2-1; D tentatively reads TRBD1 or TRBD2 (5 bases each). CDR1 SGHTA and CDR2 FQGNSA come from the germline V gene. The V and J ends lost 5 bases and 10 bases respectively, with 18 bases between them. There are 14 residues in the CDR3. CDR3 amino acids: CASSLYGDEGEQFF. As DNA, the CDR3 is TGTGCCAGCAGCCTATATGGGGACGAAGGGGAGCAGTTCTTC.

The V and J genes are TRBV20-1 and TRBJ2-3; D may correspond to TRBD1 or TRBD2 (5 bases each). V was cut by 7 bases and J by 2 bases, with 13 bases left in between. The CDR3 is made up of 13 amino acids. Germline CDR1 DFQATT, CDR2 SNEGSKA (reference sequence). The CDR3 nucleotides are TGCAGTGTCCCGGGGCCTCCCACAGATACGCAGTATTTT. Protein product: CSVPGPPTDTQYF.

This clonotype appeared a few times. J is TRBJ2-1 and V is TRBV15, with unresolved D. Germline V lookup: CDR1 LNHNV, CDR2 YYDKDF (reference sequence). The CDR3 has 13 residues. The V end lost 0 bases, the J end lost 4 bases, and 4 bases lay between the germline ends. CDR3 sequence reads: CATSREGYNEQFF. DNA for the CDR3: TGTGCCACCAGCAGAGAGGGTTACAATGAGCAGTTCTTC.

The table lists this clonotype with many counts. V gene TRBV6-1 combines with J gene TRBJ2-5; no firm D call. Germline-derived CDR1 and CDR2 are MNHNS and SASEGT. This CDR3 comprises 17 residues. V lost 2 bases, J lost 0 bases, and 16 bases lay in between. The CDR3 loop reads CASSEPSGPQDQETQYF. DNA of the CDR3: TGTGCCAGCAGTGAACCGTCCGGGCCCCAGGACCAAGAGACCCAGTACTTC.